Presented here are 20 T cell receptor beta chains from one specimen sequenced in a study of blood T cell repertoires in COVID-19. Sequencing used immunoSEQ multiplex PCR; TCRdb keeps in-frame clones, though not all of them. The sample has hundreds of thousands of clones, 65% to 90% seen once. The sample comprised PBMCs or T cells enriched from blood (not recorded which). These receptors were taken from a woman aged 50 to 60 with acute COVID-19.

The CDR3 region is CASSLVVNTGELFF. CDR3 in DNA: TGTGCCAGCAGCTTAGTTGTAAACACCGGGGAGCTGTTTTTT. The chain employs TRBV7-9 and TRBJ2-2, with D hard to call. Trimming stripped 1 base from V and 2 bases from J, with 5 bases between. Germline V CDR1 and CDR2: SEHNR, FQNEAQ (reference sequence). The CDR3 has 14 amino acids.

This chain links TRBV5-4 with TRBJ1-2, with D unresolved. Trimming pared 3 bases from V and 0 bases from J, leaving 15 bases between. CDR3 length: 16 residues. The germline CDR1 and CDR2 sequences are SGHNT and YYREEE (reference sequence). CDR3 loop: CASSSSRTKANYGYTF. The CDR3 DNA sequence: TGTGCCAGCAGCTCCTCCCGGACTAAAGCTAACTATGGCTACACCTTC.

This clone is a singleton in its sample. The chain is built from TRBV5-6 and TRBJ1-6; 10 bases are shared with TRBD1. CDR3 length: 17 amino acids. The germline gives CDR1 SGHDT, CDR2 YYEEEE. V shed 4 bases, J shed 4 bases, and the junction held 8 bases outside the gene matches. CDR3 amino acids: CASSDGTGVGYNSPLHF. The CDR3 bases are TGTGCCAGCAGCGACGGGACAGGGGTAGGATATAATTCACCCCTCCACTTT.

The rearrangement links TRBV18 to TRBJ1-1; D gene uncertain. The germline V and J ends were trimmed by 1 base and 0 bases, with 9 bases remaining between them. This CDR3 has 15 residues. The germline V gene encodes CDR1 KGHSH and CDR2 LQKENI. Here the CDR3 reads CASSPQARVNTEAFF. In DNA form, the CDR3 reads TGTGCCAGCTCACCACAAGCTCGGGTGAACACTGAAGCTTTCTTT.

This rearrangement joins TRBV2 to TRBJ2-5; 10 bases line up with TRBD1. Germline assignment: CDR1 SNHLY and CDR2 FYNNEI. V lost 6 bases to trimming and J lost 1 base; unmatched junction nucleotides: 2. This CDR3 spans 14 amino acids. CDR3 sequence: CASRRTGGQETQYF. DNA for the CDR3: TGTGCCAGCAGGCGGACAGGGGGCCAAGAGACCCAGTACTTC.

This chain joins TRBV30 and TRBJ1-2; D gene ambiguous. The CDR3 is 13 residues long. Trimming cost V 0 bases and J 7 bases, with 12 bases left between them. The germline V gene has CDR1 GTSNPN and CDR2 SVGIG (reference sequence). CDR3 bases: TGTGCCTGGAGTGTACTGGAGGGTGGTGGCTACACCTTC. Translation: CAWSVLEGGGYTF. The variable domain in full, completed from reference TRBV30 and TRBJ1-2, reads SQTIHQWPATLVQPVGSPLSLECTVEGTSNPNLYWYRQAAGRGLQLLFYSVGIGQISSEVPQNLSASRPQDRQFILSSKKLLLSDSGFYLCAWSVLEGGGYTFGSGTRLTVV.

J is TRBJ2-2 and V is TRBV11-1; D call uncertain. Trimming took 5 bases from V and 3 from J, leaving 13 bases between them. Germline V lookup: CDR1 SGHAT, CDR2 FQDESV (reference sequence). CDR3 length: 15 residues. The CDR3 loop reads CASSRATAHTGELFF. CDR3 sequence (DNA): TGTGCCAGCAGCCGCGCAACCGCCCACACCGGGGAGCTGTTTTTT.

This rearrangement joins TRBV11-2 to TRBJ2-1; D not certain. CDR1 SGHAT and CDR2 FQNNGV come from the germline V gene. Between the trimmed V and J ends, which lost 6 bases and 0 bases, there was a span of 12 bases. The CDR3 is 15 amino acids. In DNA form, the CDR3 reads TGTGCCAGCAGACGCGACTGGAGCTCCTACAATGAGCAGTTCTTC. Translating gives CASRRDWSSYNEQFF.

This rearrangement joins TRBV30 to TRBJ1-6; D remains unclear. The germline V gene has CDR1 GTSNPN and CDR2 SVGIG (reference sequence). The germline V and J ends were trimmed by 3 bases and 2 bases, with 17 bases remaining between them. This CDR3 spans 17 amino acids. CDR3 residues: CAWRAGGSTTYNSPLHF. Written as DNA, the CDR3 is TGTGCCTGGAGGGCCGGAGGGTCGACTACCTATAATTCACCCCTCCACTTT.

This clone was seen more than once but under ten times. This chain uses TRBV7-2 with TRBJ1-2, with D maybe TRBD1 (5 bases). Trimming stripped 2 bases from V and 8 bases from J, with 18 bases between. CDR1 and CDR2 (germline): SGHTA, FQGNSA. The CDR3 has 15 amino acids. The CDR3 region has the DNA TGTGCCAGCAGCTTATGGCCAGGGCGGGAGGGAGGCTACACCTTC. Translated: CASSLWPGREGGYTF.

The chain recombines TRBV7-3 with TRBJ1-2, with TRBD1 identical over 8 bases. The CDR3 totals 17 residues. V dropped 2 bases and J dropped 7; count of bases not matched to a gene: 15. CDR1 SGHTA and CDR2 FQGTGA come from the germline V gene. CDR3 loop: CASSLSARMTGVGGYTF. The CDR3 DNA is TGTGCCAGCAGCTTATCGGCCCGAATGACAGGGGTCGGTGGCTACACCTTC.

This clone has just one count. The chain uses TRBV11-3 and TRBJ1-6; D perhaps matches TRBD1 (6 bases). Germline-derived CDR1 and CDR2 are SGHNT and YENEEA. V was cut by 1 base and J by 5 bases, with 6 bases left in between. The CDR3 is 14 residues long. The CDR3 DNA reads as TGTGCCAGCAGCTTAGGGACAGATAATTCACCCCTCCACTTT. Translated: CASSLGTDNSPLHF.

The chain has TRBV6-5 and TRBJ1-1; TRBD1 matches 7 bases. CDR1 and CDR2 from the germline V gene are MNHEY and SVGAGI. Trimming at V came to 4 bases and at J to 7 bases, leaving 9 bases not matched to a gene. There are 14 residues in the CDR3. The CDR3 here is CASSWGTAQIEAFF. DNA of the CDR3: TGTGCCAGCAGTTGGGGGACAGCCCAAATTGAAGCTTTCTTT.

The rearrangement joins TRBV7-2 to TRBJ2-2, with D possibly being TRBD1 (6 bases). The V and J ends lost 5 bases and 6 bases respectively, with 16 bases between them. This CDR3 is built from 15 residues. Germline lookup yields CDR1 SGHTA and CDR2 FQGNSA. The CDR3 loop reads CASSSHRRTAGELFF. As DNA, the CDR3 is TGTGCCAGCAGCAGCCACAGGAGGACAGCCGGGGAGCTGTTTTTT.

This sequence joins TRBV14 and TRBJ1-1, with a possible D match to TRBD1 (6 bases). The CDR3 is 13 amino acids. V dropped 2 bases and J dropped 7 bases, with 11 bases sitting between them. The germline V gene encodes CDR1 SGHDN and CDR2 FVKESK. The CDR3 loop is CASSQYGQSEAFF. The CDR3 DNA reads TGTGCCAGCAGCCAATACGGACAGAGTGAAGCTTTCTTT.

The chain employs TRBV24-1 and TRBJ1-5; TRBD1 might be the D (6 bases). The ends were cut back, 3 bases at V and 10 bases at J, with 15 bases in the middle. CDR3 length: 14 residues. Looked up from germline, CDR1 is KGHDR and CDR2 is SFDVKD. The CDR3 bases are TGTGCCACCAGTGATCTGACGGGGGGGCATCCCCAGCATTTT. This encodes CATSDLTGGHPQHF.

V and J are TRBV2 and TRBJ2-5; D is undetermined. CDR1 and CDR2 from the germline V gene are SNHLY and FYNNEI. Trimming pared 6 bases from V and 2 bases from J, leaving 13 bases between. The CDR3 is made up of 14 amino acids. CDR3 bases: TGTGCCAGCAGCGCACTCCAGGCTCAAGAGACCCAGTACTTC. Its translation: CASSALQAQETQYF.

This chain uses TRBV7-3 with TRBJ2-7; TRBD2 matches at 11 bases. J gave up 3 bases and V 4 bases, and 2 bases lay outside the gene matches. CDR3 size: 14 residues. The germline V gene encodes CDR1 SGHTA and CDR2 FQGTGA. The CDR3 spells CASSSSGGYYEQYF. Written as DNA, the CDR3 is TGTGCCAGCAGCTCTAGCGGGGGGTACTACGAGCAGTACTTC.

The chain combines TRBV5-4 with TRBJ1-2; D perhaps matches TRBD1 (5 bases). Looked up from germline, CDR1 is SGHNT and CDR2 is YYREEE (reference sequence). The CDR3 covers 13 residues. V dropped 1 base and J dropped 8 bases, with 12 bases sitting between them. CDR3: CASSLPQGSGYTF. The CDR3 DNA follows: TGTGCCAGCAGCTTGCCCCAGGGCAGCGGCTACACCTTC.

The CDR3 sequence: CSASMAQSGNTIYF. The CDR3 DNA follows: TGCAGTGCTAGTATGGCCCAATCTGGAAACACCATATATTTT. The chain has TRBV20-1 and TRBJ1-3; no firm D call. This CDR3 has 14 amino acids. Germline-derived CDR1 and CDR2 are DFQATT and SNEGSKA (reference sequence). V was pared by 3 bases and J by 1 base, with 10 bases between.